The sequence of this T cell receptor beta chain was determined in a study of shared clonotypes between healthy human individuals. Study observations and caveats: It was only blood that was sampled, and tissue repertoires likely differ.

V trimming: 10 bases; J trimming: 1 base; junction bases outside the gene matches: 4. The CDR3 length is 14 residues. Germline V CDR1 and CDR2: MNHNS, SASEGT. Tens of thousands of T cell genomes, or around 0.2 ug DNA, went into the sorted-subset replicate PCRs. Here immunoSEQ multiplex PCR was the method, and the copy in TCRdb shows in-frame clones only, minus some. This sample has around 2.3 million clones, with more than 90% found just once. With respect to this clone: The antigen remains undetermined.

The sequencing sample was made of naive CD4+ T cells sorted from blood. The subset here: CD45RA+ positively selected. The receptor was derived from a man aged 18 to 30 in good health. This chain uses TRBV6-1 with TRBJ2-6; 7 bases fit TRBD1. The CDR3 protein is CATEQGSGANVLTF. The CDR3 DNA sequence: TGTGCCACGGAACAGGGGTCTGGGGCCAACGTCCTGACTTTC.